Each of the 6 T cell receptor beta chains below was sequenced from the same sample in a study of blood T cell repertoires in COVID-19 (TCRdb year 2020). Library method: the immunoSEQ multiplex PCR assay. Held by TCRdb, this immuneACCESS table contains in-frame sequences only and omits some clones. Under half of the omission traces to an unresolved V gene where checked; the cause of the rest is unknown. The sample includes about 300,000 clones, with roughly 86% observed a single time. The ten largest make up approximately 1.8% of the sample. The sample comprised peripheral blood. The source of these receptors is a woman aged 25 to 39 with COVID-19, enrolled during active disease.

The chain uses TRBV28 and TRBJ1-1; the match to TRBD1 covers 10 bases. The V gene's germline CDR1 is MDHEN and CDR2 SYDVKM. V shed 4 bases, J shed 5 bases, and the junction held 7 bases outside the gene matches. The length of the CDR3 is 15 residues. DNA for the CDR3: TGTGCCAGCAGTTCCCGGGGACAGGGGAGGACTGAAGCTTTCTTT. Translation: CASSSRGQGRTEAFF.

V gene TRBV7-9 combines with J gene TRBJ1-4, with a weak D call TRBD1 (6 bases). This CDR3 contains 17 residues. Trimming removed 5 bases at V and 4 bases at J, with 20 bases between. The germline gives CDR1 SEHNR, CDR2 FQNEAQ (reference sequence). CDR3 sequence: CASSTRGARDNNEKLFF. The DNA of the CDR3 is TGTGCCAGCAGCACTCGGGGGGCGCGGGACAATAATGAAAAACTGTTTTTT.

The V gene is TRBV5-1, the J gene TRBJ1-2; no firm D call. Trimming shortened V by 0 bases and J by 7 bases, and 10 bases separated the two germline ends. Looked up from germline, CDR1 is SGHRS and CDR2 is YFSETQ. This CDR3 has 13 residues. Written as DNA, the CDR3 is TGCGCCAGCAGCTTGGGTTCTACGCCTGGCTACACCTTC. Protein sequence: CASSLGSTPGYTF. Filled out from reference TRBV5-1 and TRBJ1-2, the complete variable domain reads KAGVTQTPRYLIKTRGQQVTLSCSPISGHRSVSWYQQTPGQGLQFLFEYFSETQRNKGNFPGRFSGRQFSNSRSEMNVSTLELGDSALYLCASSLGSTPGYTFGSGTRLTVV.

This sequence joins TRBV2 and TRBJ2-7, with D maybe TRBD1 (6 bases). CDR3 length: 13 amino acids. The germline CDR1 and CDR2 sequences are SNHLY and FYNNEI. Trimming shortened V by 7 bases and J by 4 bases, and 14 bases separated the two germline ends. CDR3 loop: CASTDTGIYEQYF. CDR3 sequence (DNA): TGTGCCAGCACTGACACAGGGATATACGAGCAGTACTTC.

In this sample, this clone turned up a few times. V is TRBV10-3 and J is TRBJ2-5; TRBD2 agrees at 12 bases. With 6 bases clipped from V and 1 base from J, the junction kept 6 bases outside the gene matches. CDR1 is ENHRY, CDR2 SYGVKD, per germline. The length of the CDR3 is 16 residues. CDR3 in amino acids: CAISATSGGPQETQYF. For the CDR3, the DNA is TGTGCCATCAGCGCGACTAGCGGGGGCCCCCAAGAGACCCAGTACTTC.

This chain joins TRBV29-1 and TRBJ2-2; possible D gene TRBD2, 7 bases. V lost 1 base and J lost 6, with 15 bases in between. Looked up from germline, CDR1 is SQVTM and CDR2 is ANQGSEA. The CDR3 totals 15 residues. In DNA form, the CDR3 reads TGCAGCGTTGAAGGAGGGGGGGGCGCACCCGGGGAGCTGTTTTTT. The encoded protein is CSVEGGGGAPGELFF.